Listed below are T cell receptor beta chains from one sample, sequenced in a study of identical twins. TCRdb reprocessed the 5' RACE reads via MiXCR and lists one record per CDR3 protein. Altogether fewer than 250,000 distinct CDR3 sequences are present, roughly 7.5% being singletons, with the ten largest covering over 5%. The same data also contributed to another study, on yellow fever vaccine responses in identical twins.

The sample comprised CD8+ T cells sorted from blood. All receptors derive from a woman aged 18 to 35 in good health. Both conserved end residues are part of each CDR3. D genes are given only for firm matches. Size tells how often a clone was seen (once, few, many) or the class of an expanded clone, and some rows leave it out.

clone_size	d_call	j_call	cdr3_length	v_call	cdr3_aa	cdr3_nt
few	.	TRBJ2-5	14	TRBV27	CASSLSGDGKTQYF	TGTGCCAGCAGTTTATCAGGGGACGGAAAGACCCAGTACTTC
.	.	TRBJ2-5	15	TRBV20-1	CSATHRGGGRETQYF	TGCAGTGCGACACACCGTGGGGGGGGGCGAGAGACCCAGTACTTC
many	.	TRBJ1-1	14	TRBV7-9	CASSFSGVQGEAFF	TGTGCCAGCAGCTTTAGCGGGGTTCAGGGTGAAGCTTTCTTT
few	TRBD2	TRBJ2-1	12	TRBV7-9	CASSSGTREQFF	TGTGCCAGCAGCTCTGGGACTAGAGAGCAGTTCTTC
few	.	TRBJ1-4	13	TRBV4-1	CASSQGEGEKLFF	TGCGCCAGCAGCCAAGGGGAGGGGGAAAAACTGTTTTTT
many	.	TRBJ2-7	15	TRBV3-1	CASSGAGHQPYEQYF	TGTGCCAGCAGCGGCGCGGGACATCAACCCTACGAGCAGTACTTC
many	.	TRBJ2-5	14	TRBV11-2	CASSLFSRQETQYF	TGTGCCAGCAGCTTATTCTCCAGACAAGAGACCCAGTACTTC
large	.	TRBJ2-1	12	TRBV7-9	CSGGASYNEQFF	TGTTCAGGAGGGGCCTCCTACAATGAGCAGTTCTTC
many	.	TRBJ2-1	17	TRBV29-1	CSVEVPGSDREYNEQFF	TGCAGCGTTGAAGTACCCGGGAGTGACAGAGAATACAATGAGCAGTTCTTC
many	TRBD1	TRBJ2-7	16	TRBV2	CASLLNRDRGNYEQYF	TGTGCCAGCCTCCTCAACCGGGACAGGGGGAATTACGAGCAGTACTTC
few	.	TRBJ1-1	11	TRBV7-9	CASSPQPEAFF	TGTGCCAGCAGCCCCCAACCTGAAGCTTTCTTT
.	TRBD2	TRBJ2-1	20	TRBV27	CASSTQGTSGRAGSYNEQFF	TGTGCCAGCAGTACCCAGGGGACTAGCGGGAGGGCCGGTTCCTACAATGAGCAGTTCTTC
many	.	TRBJ2-3	15	TRBV27	CASSLDGRGTDTQYF	TGTGCCAGCAGTTTAGATGGCAGGGGCACAGATACGCAGTATTTT
few	.	TRBJ2-7	13	TRBV29-1	CSVISGRVHEQYF	TGCAGCGTTATATCGGGACGAGTCCACGAGCAGTACTTC
many	.	TRBJ2-3	17	TRBV15	CATSRDLVGPSTDTQYF	TGTGCCACCAGCAGAGATTTAGTGGGCCCTAGCACAGATACGCAGTATTTT
few	.	TRBJ2-1	13	TRBV7-9	CASSGAGNDEQFF	TGTGCCAGCAGCGGCGCGGGTAACGATGAGCAGTTCTTC
few	.	TRBJ2-1	20	TRBV20-1	CSARPTGSGIFDSSYNEQFF	TGCAGTGCTAGACCTACAGGGTCGGGTATCTTCGACAGCTCCTACAATGAGCAGTTCTTC
.	.	TRBJ2-1	17	TRBV6-5	CASSYYRASGSYNEQFF	TGTGCCAGCAGTTACTACAGGGCTAGCGGTTCTTACAATGAGCAGTTCTTC
many	.	TRBJ2-3	13	TRBV5-1	CASSRRFTDTQYF	TGCGCCAGCAGTCGGCGGTTCACAGATACGCAGTATTTT
few	.	TRBJ2-1	11	TRBV3-1	CASSQGEMEFF	TGTGCCAGCAGCCAAGGGGAGATGGAGTTCTTC
many	TRBD2	TRBJ2-1	15	TRBV13	CASSHGTSGINEQFF	TGTGCCAGCAGCCACGGGACTAGCGGAATCAATGAGCAGTTCTTC
few	.	TRBJ2-1	13	TRBV14	CASSHGASGEQFF	TGTGCCAGCAGCCACGGGGCCTCGGGGGAGCAGTTCTTC
many	.	TRBJ1-2	12	TRBV4-1	CASSPDRFLRTF	TGCGCCAGCAGCCCAGACAGGTTTCTCCGCACCTTC
many	.	TRBJ2-7	13	TRBV29-1	CSVDSDHGSEQYF	TGCAGCGTTGATAGTGACCATGGAAGCGAGCAGTACTTC
many	.	TRBJ1-5	15	TRBV15	CATSRDRGRNQPQHF	TGTGCCACCAGCAGAGACAGGGGCAGAAATCAGCCCCAGCATTTT
.	TRBD2	TRBJ2-5	19	TRBV10-2	CASSESPSGKSAIEETQYF	TGCGCCAGCAGTGAGTCCCCTAGCGGGAAGTCGGCGATTGAAGAGACCCAGTACTTC
many	.	TRBJ1-1	14	TRBV5-1	CASSSFQLNTEAFF	TGCGCCAGCAGCTCCTTCCAACTGAACACTGAAGCTTTCTTT
.	.	TRBJ2-2	13	TRBV5-6	CASSISVTGELFF	TGTGCCAGCAGCATTAGCGTCACCGGGGAGCTGTTTTTT
.	.	TRBJ2-5	14	TRBV5-1	CASSLGQQQETQYF	TGCGCCAGCAGCTTGGGACAGCAACAAGAGACCCAGTACTTC
.	.	TRBJ2-3	13	TRBV28	CASSLPYTDTQYF	TGTGCCAGCAGTTTACCCTACACAGATACGCAGTATTTT
many	TRBD2	TRBJ2-7	17	TRBV11-2	CASSLYRRGTSGIGQYF	TGTGCCAGCAGCTTGTATAGGAGGGGGACTAGCGGGATCGGGCAGTACTTC
.	.	TRBJ2-5	11	TRBV20-1	CSADSQETQYF	TGCAGTGCTGACAGCCAAGAGACCCAGTACTTC
few	.	TRBJ2-2	16	TRBV21-1	CASSKEAGVAAGELFF	TGTGCCAGCAGCAAAGAGGCAGGGGTTGCGGCCGGGGAGCTGTTTTTT
.	.	TRBJ1-1	16	TRBV20-1	CSARGPQGRMNTEAFF	TGCAGTGCTAGGGGACCCCAGGGGAGGATGAACACTGAAGCTTTCTTT
few	.	TRBJ1-4	15	TRBV4-2	CASSQTTGLNEKLFF	TGTGCCAGCAGCCAAACGACAGGCCTTAATGAAAAACTGTTTTTT
many	.	TRBJ2-2	12	TRBV5-1	CASSPNTGELFF	TGTGCCAGCAGTCCAAACACCGGGGAGCTGTTTTTT
.	TRBD1	TRBJ2-5	13	TRBV6-6	CASSDRVEETQYF	TGTGCCAGCAGTGACAGGGTAGAAGAGACCCAGTACTTC
many	.	TRBJ2-5	13	TRBV2	CASSDEGLETQYF	TGTGCCAGCAGTGATGAGGGTTTGGAGACCCAGTACTTC
.	TRBD1	TRBJ2-7	15	TRBV9	CASSVAGGAYYEQYF	TGTGCCAGCAGCGTAGCAGGGGGTGCCTATTACGAGCAGTACTTC
many	.	TRBJ2-1	18	TRBV5-1	CASSLWVCGLRGHNEQFF	TGCGCCAGCAGCTTGTGGGTGTGTGGCTTAAGGGGACACAATGAGCAGTTCTTC
few	.	TRBJ2-1	13	TRBV2	CASRSGLYNEQFF	TGTGCCAGCAGGTCCGGGCTTTACAATGAGCAGTTCTTC
.	TRBD2	TRBJ2-7	14	TRBV10-3	CAIISERGSYEQYF	TGTGCCATCATTTCAGAGCGGGGATCCTACGAGCAGTACTTC
few	.	TRBJ2-5	14	TRBV27	CASSSGITQETQYF	TGTGCCAGCAGCTCCGGGATAACACAAGAGACCCAGTACTTC
.	.	TRBJ2-3	14	TRBV7-9	CASKGTGSTDTQYF	TGTGCCAGCAAGGGGACCGGGTCGACAGATACGCAGTATTTT
.	.	TRBJ1-1	15	TRBV29-1	CSVGLAESMNTEAFF	TGCAGCGTTGGGCTAGCTGAATCAATGAACACTGAAGCTTTCTTT
.	.	TRBJ2-7	12	TRBV15	CATADASYEQYF	TGTGCCACCGCGGACGCCTCCTACGAGCAGTACTTC
many	.	TRBJ2-3	16	TRBV6-1	CASSTASGEGADTQYF	TGTGCCAGCTCCACAGCGTCAGGAGAGGGGGCAGATACGCAGTATTTT
few	.	TRBJ1-1	15	TRBV11-2	CASSLVGGVGTEAFF	TGTGCCAGCAGCTTAGTCGGGGGGGTGGGCACTGAAGCTTTCTTT
many	.	TRBJ1-2	12	TRBV28	CASSFSLYGYTF	TGTGCCAGCAGTTTCAGCCTATATGGCTACACCTTC
.	.	TRBJ1-1	15	TRBV7-9	CASRTRATGNTEAFF	TGTGCCAGCAGAACCCGGGCAACGGGAAACACTGAAGCTTTCTTT
.	.	TRBJ2-3	17	TRBV20-1	CCADATVRAPNTDTQYF	TGCTGTGCTGACGCTACGGTTAGGGCCCCTAACACAGATACGCAGTATTTT
many	TRBD1	TRBJ1-4	15	TRBV7-9	CASSLETGYNEKLFF	TGTGCCAGCAGCTTAGAGACAGGGTATAATGAAAAACTGTTTTTT
.	TRBD1	TRBJ2-3	15	TRBV6-5	CASSYGTGNTDTQYF	TGTGCCAGCAGTTACGGGACAGGGAACACAGATACGCAGTATTTT
many	.	TRBJ2-1	15	TRBV29-1	CSVVGGTGDYNEQFF	TGCAGCGTTGTAGGGGGGACGGGCGACTACAATGAGCAGTTCTTC
.	.	TRBJ2-5	15	TRBV5-6	CASSLKTTAVETQYF	TGTGCCAGCAGCTTGAAAACTACCGCGGTAGAGACCCAGTACTTC
many	TRBD1	TRBJ1-5	18	TRBV27	CASSLYPPDRGGNQPQHF	TGTGCCAGCAGTTTATACCCCCCGGACAGGGGGGGCAATCAGCCCCAGCATTTT